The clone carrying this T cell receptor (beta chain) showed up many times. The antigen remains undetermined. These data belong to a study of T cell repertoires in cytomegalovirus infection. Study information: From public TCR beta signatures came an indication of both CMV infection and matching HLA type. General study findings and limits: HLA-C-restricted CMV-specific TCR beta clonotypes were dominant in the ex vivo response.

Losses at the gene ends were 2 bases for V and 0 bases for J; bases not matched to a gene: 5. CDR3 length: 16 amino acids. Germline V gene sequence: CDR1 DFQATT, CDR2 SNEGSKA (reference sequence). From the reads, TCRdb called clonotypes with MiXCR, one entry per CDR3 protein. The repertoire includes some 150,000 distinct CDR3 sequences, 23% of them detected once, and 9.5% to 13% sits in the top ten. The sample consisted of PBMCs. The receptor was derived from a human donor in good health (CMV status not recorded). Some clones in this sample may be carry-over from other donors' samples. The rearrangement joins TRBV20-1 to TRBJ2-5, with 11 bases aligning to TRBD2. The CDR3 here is CSARHGLAGNQETQYF. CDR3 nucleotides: TGCAGTGCTAGACACGGACTAGCGGGCAACCAAGAGACCCAGTACTTC.